A selection of T cell receptor beta chains follows, all from one sample in a study of breast tumors, draining lymph nodes, adjacent tissues. TCRdb fed the multiplex PCR reads into MiXCR, producing one record per CDR3 protein. The sample includes 200,000 to 250,000 distinct CDR3 sequences, roughly 32% seen only once; the top ten take just over 1.4%. The sequencing input was axillary lymph node tissue. The receptors were gathered from a female donor with breast cancer. Some clones in this sample may be carry-over from other donors' samples. Both conserved end residues are part of each CDR3. Each record gives: clone size, V gene, D gene, J gene, CDR3 protein, CDR3 DNA. A D gene is named only where the DNA matches it firmly. The listing skips clone size in some rows; elsewhere it reads once, few, many or a size class.

clone_size: many; v_call: TRBV18; d_call: NA; j_call: TRBJ2-7; cdr3_aa: CASSKIGREDEQYF; cdr3_nt: TGTGCCAGCTCAAAAATCGGCAGGGAGGACGAGCAGTACTTC
clone_size: many; v_call: TRBV20-1; d_call: TRBD1; j_call: TRBJ1-2; cdr3_aa: CSVTLGTGDGYTF; cdr3_nt: TGCAGTGTAACGCTCGGGACAGGGGATGGCTACACCTTC
clone_size: NA; v_call: TRBV10-3; d_call: NA; j_call: TRBJ2-1; cdr3_aa: CAISQVSYNEQFF; cdr3_nt: TGTGCCATCAGTCAAGTCTCCTACAATGAGCAGTTCTTC
clone_size: many; v_call: TRBV20-1; d_call: TRBD2; j_call: TRBJ2-1; cdr3_aa: CSARDTSGRWSYNEQFF; cdr3_nt: TGCAGTGCTAGAGATACTAGCGGGAGGTGGTCCTACAATGAGCAGTTCTTC
clone_size: NA; v_call: TRBV29-1; d_call: TRBD1; j_call: TRBJ1-3; cdr3_aa: CSVGQGQNTIYF; cdr3_nt: TGCAGCGTAGGACAGGGACAAAACACCATATATTTT
clone_size: many; v_call: TRBV24-1; d_call: TRBD1; j_call: TRBJ1-5; cdr3_aa: CATSDRGQGYDQPQHF; cdr3_nt: TGTGCCACCAGTGACCGCGGACAGGGGTACGATCAGCCCCAGCATTTT
clone_size: many; v_call: TRBV7-3; d_call: NA; j_call: TRBJ2-7; cdr3_aa: CASSSSAGISEQYF; cdr3_nt: TGTGCCAGCAGCTCCTCCGCGGGGATCTCCGAGCAGTACTTC
clone_size: NA; v_call: TRBV7-2; d_call: TRBD1; j_call: TRBJ1-1; cdr3_aa: CASSPEQGRNTEALF; cdr3_nt: TGTGCCAGCAGCCCCGAACAGGGGAGGAACACTGAAGCTCTCTTT
clone_size: many; v_call: TRBV12-3/TRBV12-4; d_call: NA; j_call: TRBJ2-3; cdr3_aa: CASTGSAVDTQYF; cdr3_nt: TGTGCCAGCACCGGATCCGCCGTGGATACGCAGTATTTT
clone_size: many; v_call: TRBV11-2; d_call: TRBD2; j_call: TRBJ2-1; cdr3_aa: CASSSPRAGGPKGSYNEQFF; cdr3_nt: TGTGCCAGCAGCTCCCCTCGAGCGGGAGGGCCTAAGGGGTCCTACAATGAGCAGTTCTTC
clone_size: few; v_call: TRBV7-8; d_call: NA; j_call: TRBJ1-1; cdr3_aa: CASSPEGSGTNTEAFF; cdr3_nt: TGTGCCAGCAGCCCCGAGGGATCCGGCACGAACACTGAAGCTTTCTTT
clone_size: many; v_call: TRBV6-5; d_call: NA; j_call: TRBJ2-7; cdr3_aa: CASSHSSGTGEQYF; cdr3_nt: TGTGCCAGCAGTCACTCGTCCGGGACGGGAGAGCAGTACTTC
clone_size: many; v_call: TRBV2; d_call: NA; j_call: TRBJ2-1; cdr3_aa: CAVTQGASGYNEQFF; cdr3_nt: TGTGCCGTGACTCAGGGGGCTAGCGGCTACAATGAGCAGTTCTTC
clone_size: many; v_call: TRBV7-9; d_call: NA; j_call: TRBJ2-7; cdr3_aa: CASSLSGTLNYEQYF; cdr3_nt: TGTGCCAGCAGCTTATCCGGGACACTGAACTACGAGCAGTACTTC
clone_size: many; v_call: TRBV25-1; d_call: TRBD1; j_call: TRBJ2-5; cdr3_aa: CASSEKTGGETQYF; cdr3_nt: TGTGCCAGCAGTGAAAAGACAGGGGGAGAGACCCAGTACTTC
clone_size: many; v_call: TRBV12-3/TRBV12-4; d_call: NA; j_call: TRBJ2-2; cdr3_aa: CASITDLTRELFF; cdr3_nt: TGTGCCAGCATTACGGACCTCACCCGGGAGCTGTTTTTT
clone_size: many; v_call: TRBV4-3; d_call: NA; j_call: TRBJ1-5; cdr3_aa: CASSQDTDLEGQPQHF; cdr3_nt: TGCGCCAGCAGCCAAGATACGGACCTTGAGGGTCAGCCCCAGCATTTT
clone_size: NA; v_call: TRBV6-4; d_call: NA; j_call: TRBJ1-5; cdr3_aa: CASIKNRDLWQPQHF; cdr3_nt: TGTGCCAGCATAAAGAACAGGGATCTCTGGCAGCCCCAGCATTTT
clone_size: many; v_call: TRBV10-2; d_call: TRBD2; j_call: TRBJ2-1; cdr3_aa: CASSYGTSGRKGDEQFF; cdr3_nt: TGCGCCAGCTCCTACGGGACTAGCGGCAGAAAAGGGGATGAGCAGTTCTTC
clone_size: many; v_call: TRBV5-1; d_call: NA; j_call: TRBJ1-4; cdr3_aa: CASSLTGPGEKLFF; cdr3_nt: TGCGCCAGCAGCTTAACAGGGCCAGGTGAAAAACTGTTTTTT
clone_size: many; v_call: TRBV5-8; d_call: NA; j_call: TRBJ1-3; cdr3_aa: CASSFGGRMGGGPSGNTIYF; cdr3_nt: TGTGCCAGCAGCTTTGGAGGCCGGATGGGCGGGGGACCCTCTGGAAACACCATATATTTT
clone_size: many; v_call: TRBV19; d_call: TRBD1; j_call: TRBJ2-5; cdr3_aa: CASSNARDRQETQYF; cdr3_nt: TGTGCCAGTAGTAATGCCCGGGACAGACAAGAGACCCAGTACTTC
clone_size: many; v_call: TRBV7-3; d_call: TRBD2; j_call: TRBJ2-3; cdr3_aa: CASSLWGSSGSPTDTQYF; cdr3_nt: TGTGCCAGCAGCTTGTGGGGTTCTAGCGGGAGCCCCACAGATACGCAGTATTTT
clone_size: NA; v_call: TRBV3-1; d_call: NA; j_call: TRBJ2-5; cdr3_aa: CASSTRARELSETQYF; cdr3_nt: TGTGCCAGCAGCACCCGGGCCAGGGAGCTGTCAGAGACCCAGTACTTC
clone_size: NA; v_call: TRBV2; d_call: NA; j_call: TRBJ1-5; cdr3_aa: CASSDRGSLYSNQPQHF; cdr3_nt: TGTGCCAGCAGTGACAGGGGTTCCCTCTATAGCAATCAGCCCCAGCATTTT
clone_size: NA; v_call: TRBV29-1; d_call: TRBD1; j_call: TRBJ1-4; cdr3_aa: CSVKLPGQTNEKLFF; cdr3_nt: TGCAGCGTTAAACTTCCGGGACAGACTAATGAAAAACTGTTTTTT
clone_size: many; v_call: TRBV20-1; d_call: NA; j_call: TRBJ1-6; cdr3_aa: CSARDLFQGDNSPLHF; cdr3_nt: TGCAGTGCTAGAGATCTGTTTCAGGGAGATAATTCACCCCTCCACTTT
clone_size: NA; v_call: TRBV19; d_call: NA; j_call: TRBJ1-1; cdr3_aa: CASSNTGLRSDTEAFF; cdr3_nt: TGTGCCAGTAGTAATACAGGCCTAAGGTCGGACACTGAAGCTTTCTTT
clone_size: many; v_call: TRBV6-6; d_call: TRBD2; j_call: TRBJ2-3; cdr3_aa: CASSHSIAGGVTQYF; cdr3_nt: TGTGCCAGCAGTCACTCGATTGCGGGAGGGGTTACGCAGTATTTT
clone_size: NA; v_call: TRBV16; d_call: NA; j_call: TRBJ2-4; cdr3_aa: CASSLGAKNIQYF; cdr3_nt: TGTGCCAGCAGCCTGGGGGCCAAAAACATTCAGTACTTC
clone_size: many; v_call: TRBV24-1; d_call: TRBD2; j_call: TRBJ2-5; cdr3_aa: CATGTGGGRETQYF; cdr3_nt: TGTGCCACGGGGACCGGGGGGGGCCGGGAGACCCAGTACTTC
clone_size: NA; v_call: TRBV11-2; d_call: NA; j_call: TRBJ1-5; cdr3_aa: CASSLEVGLETQHF; cdr3_nt: TGTGCCAGCAGCTTAGAGGTGGGCCTGGAGACCCAGCATTTT
clone_size: many; v_call: TRBV28; d_call: TRBD2; j_call: TRBJ2-3; cdr3_aa: CASSSTSVDTQYF; cdr3_nt: TGTGCCAGCAGTAGCACTAGCGTGGATACGCAGTATTTT
clone_size: NA; v_call: TRBV19; d_call: TRBD1; j_call: TRBJ2-1; cdr3_aa: CASSIADRGPYNEQFF; cdr3_nt: TGTGCCAGTAGTATAGCGGACAGGGGTCCCTACAATGAGCAGTTCTTC
clone_size: many; v_call: TRBV5-6; d_call: NA; j_call: TRBJ2-1; cdr3_aa: CASNLIDSYNEQFF; cdr3_nt: TGTGCCAGCAACTTAATCGACAGCTACAATGAGCAGTTCTTC
clone_size: many; v_call: TRBV5-1; d_call: NA; j_call: TRBJ2-5; cdr3_aa: CASSLRNNQETQYF; cdr3_nt: TGCGCCAGCAGCTTGCGCAATAACCAAGAGACCCAGTACTTC
clone_size: few; v_call: TRBV18; d_call: TRBD2; j_call: TRBJ2-3; cdr3_aa: CASSPPFGGGTDTQYF; cdr3_nt: TGTGCCAGCTCACCACCGTTCGGGGGGGGCACAGATACGCAGTATTTT
clone_size: few; v_call: TRBV3-1; d_call: NA; j_call: TRBJ2-1; cdr3_aa: CASSPRLAAALQGNEQFF; cdr3_nt: TGTGCCAGCAGCCCCCGGCTAGCGGCCGCCCTTCAGGGGAATGAGCAGTTCTTC
clone_size: few; v_call: TRBV27; d_call: NA; j_call: TRBJ2-2; cdr3_aa: CASSLSGGVDGELFF; cdr3_nt: TGTGCCAGCAGTTTATCGGGGGGAGTCGACGGGGAGCTGTTTTTT
clone_size: many; v_call: TRBV7-2; d_call: TRBD1; j_call: TRBJ1-2; cdr3_aa: CASSIQTGGYYGYTF; cdr3_nt: TGTGCCAGCAGCATCCAGACAGGGGGCTACTATGGCTACACCTTC
clone_size: NA; v_call: TRBV7-2; d_call: NA; j_call: TRBJ2-5; cdr3_aa: CALDLQGGETQYF; cdr3_nt: TGTGCGCTGGATCTCCAAGGTGGAGAGACCCAGTACTTC
clone_size: many; v_call: TRBV7-6; d_call: NA; j_call: TRBJ1-1; cdr3_aa: CASSITLGTEAFF; cdr3_nt: TGTGCCAGCAGTATTACCCTGGGCACTGAAGCTTTCTTT
clone_size: NA; v_call: TRBV3-1; d_call: NA; j_call: TRBJ1-5; cdr3_aa: CASSLQGARPQHF; cdr3_nt: TGTGCCAGCAGCCTACAGGGAGCGAGGCCCCAGCATTTT
clone_size: many; v_call: TRBV7-6; d_call: NA; j_call: TRBJ1-3; cdr3_aa: CASSLVGGDGNTIYF; cdr3_nt: TGTGCCAGCAGCTTAGTCGGAGGGGACGGAAACACCATATATTTT
clone_size: NA; v_call: TRBV7-9; d_call: NA; j_call: TRBJ1-5; cdr3_aa: CASSGSSRSTDTQHF; cdr3_nt: TGTGCCAGCAGCGGAAGTTCACGGAGCACAGATACGCAGCATTTT
clone_size: many; v_call: TRBV29-1; d_call: NA; j_call: TRBJ1-2; cdr3_aa: CSVDANYGYTF; cdr3_nt: TGCAGCGTTGACGCTAACTATGGCTACACCTTC
clone_size: NA; v_call: TRBV2; d_call: NA; j_call: TRBJ1-4; cdr3_aa: CASEWASTNEKLFF; cdr3_nt: TGTGCCAGCGAATGGGCATCTACTAATGAAAAACTGTTTTTT
clone_size: many; v_call: TRBV6-2/TRBV6-3; d_call: NA; j_call: TRBJ2-5; cdr3_aa: CASRSLDYQETQYF; cdr3_nt: TGTGCCAGCAGATCCCTAGACTACCAAGAGACCCAGTACTTC
clone_size: many; v_call: TRBV7-2; d_call: TRBD2; j_call: TRBJ2-7; cdr3_aa: CASSQTSAQPWQYF; cdr3_nt: TGTGCCAGCAGCCAAACTAGCGCCCAGCCTTGGCAGTACTTC
clone_size: few; v_call: TRBV5-1; d_call: TRBD1; j_call: TRBJ2-1; cdr3_aa: CASSSSGTVINEQFF; cdr3_nt: TGCGCCAGCAGCTCCTCCGGGACAGTAATCAATGAGCAGTTCTTC
clone_size: NA; v_call: TRBV27; d_call: TRBD1; j_call: TRBJ2-1; cdr3_aa: CASRFGTGYNEQFF; cdr3_nt: TGTGCCAGCAGATTCGGGACAGGGTACAATGAGCAGTTCTTC
clone_size: many; v_call: TRBV14; d_call: TRBD2; j_call: TRBJ2-7; cdr3_aa: CASSQGLAGIDEQYF; cdr3_nt: TGTGCCAGCAGCCAGGGACTAGCGGGTATCGACGAGCAGTACTTC
clone_size: many; v_call: TRBV6-1; d_call: NA; j_call: TRBJ1-4; cdr3_aa: CASSERAGASGSEKLFF; cdr3_nt: TGTGCCAGCAGTGAGCGGGCAGGGGCATCGGGAAGTGAAAAACTGTTTTTT